At least ten counts were recorded for the clone carrying this T cell receptor beta chain. Its antigen is currently unknown. Arm-PCR of CDR3 regions with iRepertoire HTBI primers generated TCR beta libraries. MiXCR, applied by TCRdb to the multiplex PCR reads, yields one record per CDR3 protein. This sample has under 350,000 distinct CDR3 sequences, with roughly a fifth found just once. These data come from a study of regulatory T cells in long-lasting Graves disease. Regarding the study as a whole: Whereas new patients shared about 980 public clonotypes, persistent patients shared more, at a few thousand.

This CDR3 has 13 amino acids. Germline V gene data show CDR1 as MDHEN and CDR2 as SYDVKM. The V end lost 3 bases, the J end lost 1 base, and 7 bases lay between the germline ends. Sample time point: persistent/refractory GD, antithyroid drugs over 5 years with positive TRAb. Generation of the TCR library employed RNA extracted from PBMCs. The chain is built from TRBV28 and TRBJ2-7; D is undetermined. The receptor comes from a female donor with Graves disease. This specimen consisted of peripheral blood mononuclear cells (PBMCs), obtained when the disease was refractory, from a patient treated with antithyroid drugs. Here the CDR3 DNA reads TGTGCCAGCAGTTTTGCCATATCCTACGAGCAGTACTTC. Translation gives CASSFAISYEQYF. The complete variable domain, with remaining parts taken from reference TRBV28 and TRBJ2-7, reads DVKVTQSSRYLVKRTGEKVFLECVQDMDHENMFWYRQDPGLGLRLIYFSYDVKMKEKGDIPEGYSVSREKKERFSLILESASTNQTSMYLCASSFAISYEQYFGPGTRLTVT.